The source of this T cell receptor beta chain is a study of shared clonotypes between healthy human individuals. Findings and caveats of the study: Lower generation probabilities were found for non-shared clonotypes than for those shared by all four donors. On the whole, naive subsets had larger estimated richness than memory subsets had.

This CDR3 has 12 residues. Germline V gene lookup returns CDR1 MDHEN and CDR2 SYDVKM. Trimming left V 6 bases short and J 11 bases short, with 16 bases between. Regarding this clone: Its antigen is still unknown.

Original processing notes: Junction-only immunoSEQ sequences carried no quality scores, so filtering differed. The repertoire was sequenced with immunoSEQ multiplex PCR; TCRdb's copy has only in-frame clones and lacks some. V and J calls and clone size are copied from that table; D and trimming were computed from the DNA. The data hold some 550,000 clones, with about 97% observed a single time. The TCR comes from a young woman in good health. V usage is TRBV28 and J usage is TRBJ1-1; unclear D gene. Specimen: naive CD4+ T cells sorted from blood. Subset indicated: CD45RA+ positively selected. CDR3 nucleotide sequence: TGTGCCAGCAGCCCACCCGGAATAACGGCTTTCTTT. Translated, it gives CASSPPGITAFF.